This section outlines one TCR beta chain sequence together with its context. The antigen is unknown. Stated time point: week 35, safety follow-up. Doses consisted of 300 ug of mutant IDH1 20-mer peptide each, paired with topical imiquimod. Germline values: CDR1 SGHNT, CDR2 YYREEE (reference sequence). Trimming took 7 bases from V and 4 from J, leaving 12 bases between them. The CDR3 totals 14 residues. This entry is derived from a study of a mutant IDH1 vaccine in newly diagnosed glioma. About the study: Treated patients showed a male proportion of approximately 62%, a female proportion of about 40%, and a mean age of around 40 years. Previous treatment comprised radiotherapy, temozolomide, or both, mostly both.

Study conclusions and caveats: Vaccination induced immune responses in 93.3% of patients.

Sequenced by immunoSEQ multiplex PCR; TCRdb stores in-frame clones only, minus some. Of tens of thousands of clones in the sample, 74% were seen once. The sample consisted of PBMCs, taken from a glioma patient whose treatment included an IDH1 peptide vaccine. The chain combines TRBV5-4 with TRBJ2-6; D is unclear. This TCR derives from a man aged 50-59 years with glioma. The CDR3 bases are TGTGCCAGCCAGCTGAGAGTCGGGGCCAACGTCCTGACTTTC. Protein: CASQLRVGANVLTF.